The 6 T cell receptor beta chains below all came from one sample that was sequenced in a study of PD-1 blockade in classical Hodgkin lymphoma. Libraries were prepared by immunoSEQ multiplex PCR; TCRdb keeps only in-frame clonotypes and omits some of them. The sample lists some 28,000 clones; about 80% were seen once. Time point meaning: cycle 4 day 1 (C4D1), after about 6 weeks of nivolumab. All the patients suffered relapse after autologous stem cell transplantation, and brentuximab vedotin exposure differed. The source was peripheral blood mononuclear cells (PBMCs), collected before the fourth cycle of nivolumab. These receptors were taken from a human donor with classical Hodgkin lymphoma.

V gene TRBV5-4 combines with J gene TRBJ1-3; D may be TRBD1 (5 bases). The CDR3 sequence is 15 residues long. CDR1 and CDR2 from the germline V gene are SGHNT and YYREEE (reference sequence). Trimming removed 0 bases from V and 1 base from J, with 8 bases in between. The CDR3 DNA sequence: TGTGCCAGCAGCTTGGACTCAGGGTCTGGAAACACCATATATTTT. It is translated as CASSLDSGSGNTIYF.

The chain is built from TRBV5-6 and TRBJ1-3; D uncertain. Trimming left V 3 bases short and J 7 bases short, with 5 bases between. The CDR3 is 11 amino acids. Germline V gives CDR1 SGHDT, CDR2 YYEEEE. CDR3 DNA: TGTGCCAGCAGCTCTCTGAACACCATATATTTT. Protein: CASSSLNTIYF.

This clone was counted once. The V gene is TRBV18, the J gene TRBJ2-6, with D hard to call. Germline V CDR1 and CDR2: KGHSH, LQKENI. Trimming pared 0 bases from V and 0 bases from J, leaving 0 bases between. There are 14 residues in the CDR3. CDR3 DNA sequence: TGTGCCAGCTCACCACCCTCTGGGGCCAACGTCCTGACTTTC. It yields the protein CASSPPSGANVLTF.

This clone appeared a single time. This chain links TRBV29-1 with TRBJ2-1; weak D call: TRBD1 (7 bases). This CDR3 region has 13 residues. Trimming took 6 bases from V and 3 from J, leaving 12 bases between them. Per the germline V gene, CDR1 is SQVTM and CDR2 is ANQGSEA. The CDR3 protein is CSVAGGIYNEQFF. DNA for the CDR3: TGCAGCGTAGCAGGGGGGATCTACAATGAGCAGTTCTTC.

The J gene is TRBJ2-3, the V gene TRBV7-3; 7 bases agree with TRBD2. Losses at the gene ends were 4 bases for V and 2 bases for J; bases not matched to a gene: 6. CDR1 and CDR2 from the germline V gene are SGHTA and FQGTGA. This CDR3 has 15 residues. CDR3 nucleotides: TGTGCCAGCAGCTCCACGGGACTACACACAGATACGCAGTATTTT. As protein: CASSSTGLHTDTQYF.

The rearrangement uses TRBV10-2 and TRBJ1-1; TRBD1 matches 8 bases. Germline-derived CDR1 and CDR2 are WSHSY and SAAADI. V dropped 3 bases and J dropped 5; count of bases not matched to a gene: 8. This CDR3 contains 15 residues. CDR3 coding DNA: TGCGCCAGCAGTGACCAGGGGGCGCGGTATACTGAAGCTTTCTTT. Protein sequence: CASSDQGARYTEAFF.